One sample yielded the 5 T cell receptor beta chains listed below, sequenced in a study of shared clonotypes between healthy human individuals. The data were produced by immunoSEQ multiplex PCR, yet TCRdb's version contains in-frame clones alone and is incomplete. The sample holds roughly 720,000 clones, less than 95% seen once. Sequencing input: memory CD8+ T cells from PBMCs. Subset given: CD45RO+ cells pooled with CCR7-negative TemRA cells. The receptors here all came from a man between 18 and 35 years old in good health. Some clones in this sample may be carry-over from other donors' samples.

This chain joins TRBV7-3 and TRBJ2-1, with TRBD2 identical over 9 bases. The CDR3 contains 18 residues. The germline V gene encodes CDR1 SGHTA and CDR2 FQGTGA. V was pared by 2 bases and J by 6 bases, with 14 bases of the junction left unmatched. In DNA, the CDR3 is TGTGCCAGCAGCTTATTCCCCGGTTTGGCGGGAGGGACCAATGAGCAGTTCTTC. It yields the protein CASSLFPGLAGGTNEQFF.

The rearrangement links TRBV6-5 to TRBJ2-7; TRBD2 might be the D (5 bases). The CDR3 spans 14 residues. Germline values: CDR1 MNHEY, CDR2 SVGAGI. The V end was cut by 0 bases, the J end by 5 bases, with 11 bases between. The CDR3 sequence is CASSYSPAANEQYF. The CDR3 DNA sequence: TGTGCCAGCAGTTACTCCCCAGCGGCCAACGAGCAGTACTTC.

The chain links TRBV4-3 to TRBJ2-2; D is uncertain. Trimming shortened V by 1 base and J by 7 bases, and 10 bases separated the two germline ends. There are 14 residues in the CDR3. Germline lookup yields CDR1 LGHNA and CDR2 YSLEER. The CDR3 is CASSQGVIFGELFF. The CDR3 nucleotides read TGCGCCAGCAGCCAAGGGGTCATCTTCGGGGAGCTGTTTTTT.

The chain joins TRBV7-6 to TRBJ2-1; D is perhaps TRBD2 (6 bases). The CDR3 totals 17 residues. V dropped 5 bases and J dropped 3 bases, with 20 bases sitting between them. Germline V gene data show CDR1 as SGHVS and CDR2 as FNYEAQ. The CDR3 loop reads CASSPDFRGIGYNEQFF. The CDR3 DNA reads TGTGCCAGCAGCCCGGACTTTCGCGGGATCGGCTACAATGAGCAGTTCTTC.

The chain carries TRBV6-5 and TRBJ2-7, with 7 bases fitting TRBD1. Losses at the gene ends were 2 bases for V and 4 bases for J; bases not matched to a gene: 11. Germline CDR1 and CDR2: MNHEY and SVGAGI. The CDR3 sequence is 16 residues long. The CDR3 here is CASSYRNGQDGYEQYF. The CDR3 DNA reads TGTGCCAGCAGTTACCGAAATGGACAGGACGGGTACGAGCAGTACTTC.